This is a list of T cell receptor beta chains from one sample in a study of cytomegalovirus exposure and HLA in healthy donors. Sequencing used immunoSEQ multiplex PCR; TCRdb keeps in-frame clones, though not all of them. The sample holds approximately 100,000 clones, around 84% seen once. The sample consisted of PBMCs. The source is a woman aged 35 to 49 in good health and CMV-seropositive. The CDR3 runs from the conserved cysteine through the conserved F or W. D genes are given only for firm matches. The size of a clone is reported for some rows only, either as once, few or many, or as a class for expanded clones.

clone size	D gene	V gene	J gene	CDR3 DNA	CDR3 protein
NA	TRBD2	TRBV19	TRBJ2-2	TGTGCCAGTAGTATCCTTAGCGGGGGCGGGGAGCTGTTTTTT	CASSILSGGGELFF
NA	TRBD2	TRBV6-1	TRBJ2-7	TGTGCCAGCAGTGAACTGGCGGGAGGAGGGGCGTACGAGCAGTACTTC	CASSELAGGGAYEQYF
NA	NA	TRBV25-1	TRBJ1-2	TGTGCCAGCAGGGGTTGGGCAGGCTATGGCTACACCTTC	CASRGWAGYGYTF
NA	TRBD1	TRBV28	TRBJ2-5	TGTGCCAGCAGTTTTTGGGACAGGGGTTACCAAGAGACCCAGTACTTC	CASSFWDRGYQETQYF
once	TRBD2	TRBV5-1	TRBJ2-1	TGCGCCAGCAGCTTCCCGGGAGGGGTTGAGCAGTTCTTC	CASSFPGGVEQFF
NA	TRBD2	TRBV9	TRBJ2-1	TGTGCCAGCAGTCAAGGGGGACTAGCGGGGCATGATGAGCAGTTCTTC	CASSQGGLAGHDEQFF
NA	TRBD2	TRBV18	TRBJ2-3	TGTGCCAGCTCACCAGGGGTTAGCGGGATCGGCACAGATACGCAGTATTTT	CASSPGVSGIGTDTQYF
NA	TRBD2	TRBV25-1	TRBJ2-2	TGTGCCAGCAGTGACACTAGCGGGCTAATCGGGGAGCTGTTTTTT	CASSDTSGLIGELFF
NA	NA	TRBV14	TRBJ2-5	TGTGCCAGCAGCTTCCGCCGGGGGTTCGGTGAGACCCAGTACTTC	CASSFRRGFGETQYF
NA	TRBD2	TRBV4-1	TRBJ2-7	TGCGCCAGCAGCCAAGTGGCTAGCGGGGACTACGAGCAGTACTTC	CASSQVASGDYEQYF
once	NA	TRBV19	TRBJ1-5	TGTGCCAGTAGTAACCCCCTCCGTGGGCGCAATCAGCCCCAGCATTTT	CASSNPLRGRNQPQHF
NA	NA	TRBV5-6	TRBJ1-2	TGTGCCAGCAGCTTTGGAGCGGGGGGAAGCGCCTTC	CASSFGAGGSAF
NA	TRBD1	TRBV4-1	TRBJ1-5	TGCGCCAGCAGCCGCTGGACAGGGGAGACCAATCAGCCCCAGCATTTT	CASSRWTGETNQPQHF
NA	TRBD1	TRBV19	TRBJ1-2	TGTGCCAGTAGTACAATGGGACAGGGAAGTGGCTACACCTTC	CASSTMGQGSGYTF
NA	NA	TRBV6-5	TRBJ2-1	TGTGCCAGCAGTTACAGCGGGTCTAACAATGAGCAGTTCTTC	CASSYSGSNNEQFF
NA	TRBD1	TRBV19	TRBJ1-2	TGTGCCAGTAGTGGACAGGGAGGCTATGGCTACACCTTC	CASSGQGGYGYTF
NA	NA	TRBV29-1	TRBJ1-1	TGCAGCGTTGAGCCGGGGAACACTGAAGCTTTCTTT	CSVEPGNTEAFF
NA	NA	TRBV30	TRBJ1-2	TGTGCCTGGAGGGTAAACAGGGCCTATGGCTACACCTTC	CAWRVNRAYGYTF
NA	TRBD2	TRBV19	TRBJ2-3	TGTGCCAGGCTAGCGGGAGTGCAAGTACATACGCAGTATTTT	CARLAGVQVHTQYF
NA	TRBD1	TRBV30	TRBJ1-5	TGTGCCTGGAGTTCCACCGGGACAGGGACAGGGCAGCCCCAGCATTTT	CAWSSTGTGTGQPQHF
NA	NA	TRBV6-6	TRBJ2-5	TGTGCCAGCAGTTCCGGGACCCAGTACTTC	CASSSGTQYF
NA	NA	TRBV5-1	TRBJ2-7	TGCGCCAGCAGCCCGGGTCCCAGTTACGAGCAGTACTTC	CASSPGPSYEQYF
few	NA	TRBV9	TRBJ1-3	TGTGCCAGCAGCGTAGAGGCAGGGATTTCTGGAAACACCATATATTTT	CASSVEAGISGNTIYF
once	NA	TRBV12-2	TRBJ2-7	TGTGCAAGTCGCTTTTGTGGAGGAGGGAAGCGTAAGCGGGCCCGCTCCTACGAGCAGTACTTC	CASRFCGGGKRKRARSYEQYF
NA	TRBD1	TRBV5-4	TRBJ2-6	TGTGCCAGCAGCTTTGACAGGGGGTCTGGGGCCAACGTCCTGACTTTC	CASSFDRGSGANVLTF
NA	TRBD2	TRBV30	TRBJ2-4	TGTGCCTGGAGTGGCGAGACTAGCGGGAGTAGGAACATTCAGTACTTC	CAWSGETSGSRNIQYF
once	TRBD2	TRBV19	TRBJ2-3	TGTGCCAGTAGTACATCTAGCGGGAGGGGGGCGGATACGCAGTATTTT	CASSTSSGRGADTQYF
NA	TRBD1	TRBV28	TRBJ2-6	TGTGCCAGCAGTTTATACGGACAGGGGGTCGCTGGGGCCAACGTCCTGACTTTC	CASSLYGQGVAGANVLTF